This TCR beta chain was recorded in a study of long-term antiretroviral therapy in people with HIV. Findings of the study overall: Pre-ART expanded clones dominated the repertoire at every time point.

Germline V gene sequence: CDR1 SGDLS, CDR2 YYNGEE. The length of the CDR3 is 15 residues. Trimming stripped 1 base from V and 1 base from J, with 11 bases between. Version v3.0 of the immunoSEQ assay ran at survey level. This table comes from immunoSEQ multiplex PCR, and its TCRdb copy is limited to in-frame clones, with some not included. Among about 32,000 clones listed, almost 85% were seen once. The samples comprised about 0.95-11 million cryopreserved PBMC ahead of DNA extraction. With respect to this clone: Its antigen is not known.

This specimen consisted of unsorted PBMCs, obtained 3.3 years after starting antiretroviral therapy. V usage is TRBV9 and J usage is TRBJ1-1; D is possibly TRBD1 (5 bases). This clonotype originated in a man younger than 35 with HIV. The CDR3 sequence: CASSVPEGPNTEAFF. The CDR3 nucleotides are TGTGCCAGCAGCGTACCGGAGGGACCGAACACTGAAGCTTTCTTT.